The 5 T cell receptor beta chains below come from one sample, sequenced in a study of T cell repertoires in ileal Crohn's disease. Method: immunoSEQ multiplex PCR; TCRdb's copy keeps in-frame clones and lacks some. In the table there are 5,000 to 7,000 clones, 70% to 85% of which are singletons. The material sequenced was ileal tissue. The receptors come from an adult with Crohn's disease.

The gene calls are TRBV9 and TRBJ2-5, with D perhaps TRBD2 (6 bases). V was trimmed by 0 bases and J by 1 base, leaving 13 bases between them. CDR1 and CDR2 (germline): SGDLS, YYNGEE. This CDR3 is built from 16 residues. Here the CDR3 reads CASSVGNSGTQETQYF. In nucleotides, the CDR3 is TGTGCCAGCAGCGTAGGAAATAGCGGTACCCAAGAGACCCAGTACTTC.

V usage is TRBV7-2 and J usage is TRBJ2-1; 9 nucleotides align to TRBD1. The CDR3 runs to 15 residues. V lost 5 bases, J lost 2 bases, and 4 bases stayed unmatched. CDR1 and CDR2 from the germline V gene are SGHTA and FQGNSA. The CDR3 sequence: CASSPRTGAYNEQFF. CDR3 in DNA: TGTGCCAGCAGCCCCAGGACAGGGGCCTACAATGAGCAGTTCTTC.

The J gene is TRBJ1-1, the V gene TRBV18; maybe TRBD1 (5 bases). This CDR3 contains 15 residues. V was cut by 3 bases and J by 3 bases, with 14 bases left in between. Germline V gene data show CDR1 as KGHSH and CDR2 as LQKENI. The CDR3 DNA reads TGTGCCAGCTCACCTCAAGGGCTCAGGGACACTGAAGCTTTCTTT. Encoded protein: CASSPQGLRDTEAFF.

This rearrangement joins TRBV6-5 to TRBJ2-2, with TRBD1 matching 9 bases. V dropped 2 bases and J dropped 7; count of bases not matched to a gene: 8. In germline, CDR1 is MNHEY, CDR2 SVGAGI. This CDR3 contains 16 residues. CDR3 amino acids: CASSYGYTGGVGELFF. The CDR3 DNA reads as TGTGCCAGCAGTTACGGGTATACAGGGGGCGTCGGGGAGCTGTTTTTT.

This clone was observed a handful of times. The chain links TRBV4-2 to TRBJ2-3, with 9 bases aligning to TRBD2. With 4 bases clipped from V and 3 bases from J, the junction kept 8 bases outside the gene matches. Looked up from germline, CDR1 is LGHNA and CDR2 is YNFKEQ. The CDR3 extends over 16 amino acids. In DNA form, the CDR3 reads TGTGCCAGCAGCCGATATAGCGGGGGAATGACAGATACGCAGTATTTT. The encoded protein is CASSRYSGGMTDTQYF.